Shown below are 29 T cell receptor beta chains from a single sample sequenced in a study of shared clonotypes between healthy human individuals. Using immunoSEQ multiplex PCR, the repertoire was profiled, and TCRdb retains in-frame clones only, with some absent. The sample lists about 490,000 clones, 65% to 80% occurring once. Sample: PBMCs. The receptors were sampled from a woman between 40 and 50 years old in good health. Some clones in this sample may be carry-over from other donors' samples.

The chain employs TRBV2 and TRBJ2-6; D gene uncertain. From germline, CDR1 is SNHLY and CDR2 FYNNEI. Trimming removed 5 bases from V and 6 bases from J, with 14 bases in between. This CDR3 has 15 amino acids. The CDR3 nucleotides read TGTGCCAGCAGTAATGGAGACCTGGAGGCCAACGTCCTGACTTTC. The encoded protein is CASSNGDLEANVLTF.

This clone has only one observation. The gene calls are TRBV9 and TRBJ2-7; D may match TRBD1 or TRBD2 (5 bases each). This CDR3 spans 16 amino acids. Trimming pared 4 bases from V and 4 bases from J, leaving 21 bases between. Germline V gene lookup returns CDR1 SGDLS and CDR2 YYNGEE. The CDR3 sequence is CASSPDIASRGYEQYF. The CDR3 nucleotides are TGTGCCAGCAGCCCAGATATCGCGTCGAGGGGTTACGAGCAGTACTTC.

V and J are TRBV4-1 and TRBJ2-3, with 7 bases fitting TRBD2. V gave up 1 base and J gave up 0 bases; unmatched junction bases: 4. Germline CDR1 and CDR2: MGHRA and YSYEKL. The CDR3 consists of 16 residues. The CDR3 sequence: CASSQGAGPSTDTQYF. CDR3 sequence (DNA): TGCGCCAGCAGCCAAGGAGCGGGACCTAGCACAGATACGCAGTATTTT.

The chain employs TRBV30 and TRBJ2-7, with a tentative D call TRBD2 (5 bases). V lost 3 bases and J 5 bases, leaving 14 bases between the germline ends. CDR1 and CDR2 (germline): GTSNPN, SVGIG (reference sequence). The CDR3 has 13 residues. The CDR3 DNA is TGTGCCTGGAGCCCCGGACTGATCCACGAGCAGTACTTC. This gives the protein CAWSPGLIHEQYF.

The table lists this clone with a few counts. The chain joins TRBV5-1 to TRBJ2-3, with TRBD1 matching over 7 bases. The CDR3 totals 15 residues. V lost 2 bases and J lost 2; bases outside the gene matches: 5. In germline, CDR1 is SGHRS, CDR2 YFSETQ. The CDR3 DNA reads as TGCGCCAGCAGCTTCCGGGACAGACTCACAGATACGCAGTATTTT. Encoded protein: CASSFRDRLTDTQYF.

The CDR3: CASSPPGTYYEQYF. The DNA for the CDR3 is TGTGCCAGCTCACCACCCGGGACTTACTACGAGCAGTACTTC. The V call is TRBV18, the J call TRBJ2-7; D possibly corresponds to TRBD2 (6 bases). The CDR3 runs to 14 residues. Germline loops: CDR1 KGHSH, CDR2 LQKENI. Trimming stripped 0 bases from V and 3 bases from J, with 9 bases between.

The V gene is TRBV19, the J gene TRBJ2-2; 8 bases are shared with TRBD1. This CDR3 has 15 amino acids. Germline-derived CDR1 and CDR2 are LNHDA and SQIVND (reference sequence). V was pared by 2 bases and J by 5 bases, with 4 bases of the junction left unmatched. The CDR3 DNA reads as TGTGCCAGTAGTATATGGGACAGGCGTACCGGGGAGCTGTTTTTT. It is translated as CASSIWDRRTGELFF.

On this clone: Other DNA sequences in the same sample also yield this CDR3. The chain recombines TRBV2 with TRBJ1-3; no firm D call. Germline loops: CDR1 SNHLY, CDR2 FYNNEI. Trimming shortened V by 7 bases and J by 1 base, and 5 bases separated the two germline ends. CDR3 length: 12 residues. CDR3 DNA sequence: TGTGCCAGCAAGGGTTCTGGAAACACCATATATTTT. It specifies CASKGSGNTIYF.

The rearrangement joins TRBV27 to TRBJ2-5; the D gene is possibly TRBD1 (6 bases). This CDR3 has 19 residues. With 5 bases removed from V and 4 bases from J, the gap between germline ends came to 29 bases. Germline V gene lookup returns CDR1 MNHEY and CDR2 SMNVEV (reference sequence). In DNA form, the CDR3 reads TGTGCCAGCAGTACGATGAGGGGACCTAACAGGGCTATTCGAGAGACCCAGTACTTC. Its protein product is CASSTMRGPNRAIRETQYF.

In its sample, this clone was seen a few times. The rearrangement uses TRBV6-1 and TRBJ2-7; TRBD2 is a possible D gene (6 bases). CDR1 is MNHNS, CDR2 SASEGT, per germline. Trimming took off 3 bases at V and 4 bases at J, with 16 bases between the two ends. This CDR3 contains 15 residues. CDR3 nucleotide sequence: TGTGCCAGCAGTGAGGAGGGAGGATCCCCTTACGAGCAGTACTTC. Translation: CASSEEGGSPYEQYF.

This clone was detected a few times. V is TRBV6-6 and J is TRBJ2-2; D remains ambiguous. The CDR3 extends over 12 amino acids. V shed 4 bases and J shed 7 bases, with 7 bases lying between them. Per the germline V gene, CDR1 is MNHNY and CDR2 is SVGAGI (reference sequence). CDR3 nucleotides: TGTGCCAGCAGTTTCCCTGACGGGGAGCTGTTTTTT. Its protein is CASSFPDGELFF.

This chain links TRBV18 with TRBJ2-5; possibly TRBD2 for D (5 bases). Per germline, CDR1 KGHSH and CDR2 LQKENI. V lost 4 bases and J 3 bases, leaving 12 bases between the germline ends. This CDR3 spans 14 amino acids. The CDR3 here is CASSLLEGEETQYF. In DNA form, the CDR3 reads TGTGCCAGCTCACTACTTGAGGGAGAAGAGACCCAGTACTTC.

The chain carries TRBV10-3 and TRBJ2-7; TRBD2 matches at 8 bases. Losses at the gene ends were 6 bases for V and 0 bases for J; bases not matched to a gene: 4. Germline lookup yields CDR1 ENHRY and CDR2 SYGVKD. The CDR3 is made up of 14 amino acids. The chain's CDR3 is CAISSGTSSYEQYF. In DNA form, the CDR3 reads TGTGCCATCAGCTCCGGGACTAGCTCCTACGAGCAGTACTTC.

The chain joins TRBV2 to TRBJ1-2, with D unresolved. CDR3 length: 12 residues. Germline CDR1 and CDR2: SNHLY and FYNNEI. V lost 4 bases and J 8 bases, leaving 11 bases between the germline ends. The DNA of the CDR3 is TGTGCCAGCAGTGGAGGTGAGGGAGGCTACACCTTC. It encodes CASSGGEGGYTF.

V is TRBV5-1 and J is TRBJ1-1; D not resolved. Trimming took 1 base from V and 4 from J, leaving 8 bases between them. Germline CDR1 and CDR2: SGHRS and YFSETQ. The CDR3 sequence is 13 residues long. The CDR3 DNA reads TGCGCCAGCAGCTTGCGGGCCTCCACTGAAGCTTTCTTT. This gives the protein CASSLRASTEAFF.

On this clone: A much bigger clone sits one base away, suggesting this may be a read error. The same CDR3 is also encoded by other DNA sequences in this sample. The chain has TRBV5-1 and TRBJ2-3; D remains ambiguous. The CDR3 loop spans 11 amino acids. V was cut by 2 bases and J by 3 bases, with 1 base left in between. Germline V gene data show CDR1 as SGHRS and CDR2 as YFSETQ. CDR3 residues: CASSLTDTQYF. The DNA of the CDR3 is TGCGCCAGCAGCTTAACAGATACGCAGTATTTT.

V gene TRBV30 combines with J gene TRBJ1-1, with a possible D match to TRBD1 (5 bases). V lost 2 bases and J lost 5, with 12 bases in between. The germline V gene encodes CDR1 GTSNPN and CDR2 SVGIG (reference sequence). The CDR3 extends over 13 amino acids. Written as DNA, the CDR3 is TGTGCCTGGAGTATCCTAAGGGGAACTGAAGCTTTCTTT. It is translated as CAWSILRGTEAFF.

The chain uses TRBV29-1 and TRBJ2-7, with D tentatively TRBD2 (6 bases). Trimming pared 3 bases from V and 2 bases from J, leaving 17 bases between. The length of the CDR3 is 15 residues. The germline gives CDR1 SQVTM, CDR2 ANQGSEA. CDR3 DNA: TGCAGCGTTGACGCGGGACTTCTGACAACCTACGAGCAGTACTTC. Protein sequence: CSVDAGLLTTYEQYF.

For the CDR3, the DNA is TGTGCCAGCGGACGGAGTTACAATGAGCAGTTCTTC. Residues: CASGRSYNEQFF. The V and J genes are TRBV6-5 and TRBJ2-1, with D unclear. The CDR3 totals 12 residues. Trimming took off 8 bases at V and 4 bases at J, with 9 bases between the two ends. Germline lookup yields CDR1 MNHEY and CDR2 SVGAGI.

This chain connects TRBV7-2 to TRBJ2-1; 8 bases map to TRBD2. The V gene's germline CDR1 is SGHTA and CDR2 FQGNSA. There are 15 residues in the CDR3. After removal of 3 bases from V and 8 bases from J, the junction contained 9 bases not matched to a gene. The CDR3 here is CASSFEREIVDEQFF. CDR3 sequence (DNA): TGTGCCAGCAGCTTCGAGCGGGAGATAGTGGATGAGCAGTTCTTC.

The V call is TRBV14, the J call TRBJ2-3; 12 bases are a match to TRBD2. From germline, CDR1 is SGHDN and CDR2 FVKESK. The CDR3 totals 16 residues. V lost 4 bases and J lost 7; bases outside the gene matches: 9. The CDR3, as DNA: TGTGCCAGCAGCCCCCTGACTAGCGGGAGTTCTTATACGCAGTATTTT. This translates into CASSPLTSGSSYTQYF.

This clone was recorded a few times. The DNA for the CDR3 is TGCAGCACTAAGACAGGGGGCGCTGGCTATGGCTACACCTTC. Its protein is CSTKTGGAGYGYTF. The chain has TRBV29-1 and TRBJ1-2; TRBD1 matches 10 bases. This CDR3 has 14 amino acids. CDR1 and CDR2 from the germline V gene are SQVTM and ANQGSEA. V lost 8 bases and J lost 4; bases outside the gene matches: 10.

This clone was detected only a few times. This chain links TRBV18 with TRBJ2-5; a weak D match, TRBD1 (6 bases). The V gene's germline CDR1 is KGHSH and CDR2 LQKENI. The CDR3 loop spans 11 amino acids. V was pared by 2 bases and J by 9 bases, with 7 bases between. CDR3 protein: CASSPEGAQYF. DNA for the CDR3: TGTGCCAGCTCACCAGAGGGGGCCCAGTACTTC.

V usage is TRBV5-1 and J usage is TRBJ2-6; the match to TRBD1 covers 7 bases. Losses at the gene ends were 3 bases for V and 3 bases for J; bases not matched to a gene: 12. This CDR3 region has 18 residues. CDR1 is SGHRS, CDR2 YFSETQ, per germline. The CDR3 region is CASSYPGQEVFGANVLTF. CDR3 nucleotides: TGCGCCAGCAGCTATCCTGGACAGGAGGTCTTTGGGGCCAACGTCCTGACTTTC.

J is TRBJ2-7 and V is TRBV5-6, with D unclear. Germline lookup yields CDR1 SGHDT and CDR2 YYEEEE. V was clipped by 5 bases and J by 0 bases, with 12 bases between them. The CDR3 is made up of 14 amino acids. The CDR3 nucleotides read TGTGCCAGCAGACCGATTAAAAGCTCCTACGAGCAGTACTTC. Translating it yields CASRPIKSSYEQYF.

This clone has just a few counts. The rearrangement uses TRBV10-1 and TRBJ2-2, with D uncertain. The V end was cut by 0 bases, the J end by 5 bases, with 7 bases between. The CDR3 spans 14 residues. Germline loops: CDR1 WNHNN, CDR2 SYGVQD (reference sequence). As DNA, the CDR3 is TGCGCCAGCAGTGAGTCTGCTACGACCGGGGAGCTGTTTTTT. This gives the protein CASSESATTGELFF.

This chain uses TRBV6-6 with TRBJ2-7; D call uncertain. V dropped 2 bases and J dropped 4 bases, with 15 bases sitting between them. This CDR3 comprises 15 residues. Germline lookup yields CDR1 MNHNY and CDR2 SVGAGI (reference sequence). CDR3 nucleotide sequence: TGTGCCAGCAGTTACATGTGGGATGAGAGGTACGAGCAGTACTTC. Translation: CASSYMWDERYEQYF.

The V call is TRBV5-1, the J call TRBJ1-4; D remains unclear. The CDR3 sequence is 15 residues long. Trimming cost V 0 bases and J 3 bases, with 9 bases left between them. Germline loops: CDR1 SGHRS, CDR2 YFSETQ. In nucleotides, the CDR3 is TGCGCCAGCAGCTTGGGCACAGCTCCTAATGAAAAACTGTTTTTT. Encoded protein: CASSLGTAPNEKLFF.

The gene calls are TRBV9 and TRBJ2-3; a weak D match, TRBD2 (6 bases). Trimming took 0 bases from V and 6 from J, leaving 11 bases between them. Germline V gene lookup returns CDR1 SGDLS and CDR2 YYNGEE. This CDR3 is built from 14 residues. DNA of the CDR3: TGTGCCAGCAGCGTAGCGGGAGTTCAGGATACGCAGTATTTT. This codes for CASSVAGVQDTQYF.